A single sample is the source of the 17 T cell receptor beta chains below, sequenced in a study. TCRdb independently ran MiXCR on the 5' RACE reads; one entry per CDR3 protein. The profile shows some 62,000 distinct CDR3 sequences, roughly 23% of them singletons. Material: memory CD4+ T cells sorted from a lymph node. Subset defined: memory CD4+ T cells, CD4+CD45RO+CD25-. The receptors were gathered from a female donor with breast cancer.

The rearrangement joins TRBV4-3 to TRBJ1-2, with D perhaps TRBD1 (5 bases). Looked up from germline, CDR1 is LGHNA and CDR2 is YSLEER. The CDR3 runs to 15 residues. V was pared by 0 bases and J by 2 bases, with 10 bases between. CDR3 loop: CASSQETRENYGYTF. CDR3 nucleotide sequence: TGCGCCAGCAGCCAAGAGACCAGGGAGAACTATGGCTACACCTTC.

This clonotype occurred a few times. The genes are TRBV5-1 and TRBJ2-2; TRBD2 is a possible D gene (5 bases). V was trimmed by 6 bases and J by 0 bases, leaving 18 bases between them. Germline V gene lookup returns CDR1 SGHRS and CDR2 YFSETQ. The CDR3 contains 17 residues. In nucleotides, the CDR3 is TGCGCCAGCACCTCCTCCACCGGACTCGCGAACACCGGGGAGCTGTTTTTT. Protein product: CASTSSTGLANTGELFF.

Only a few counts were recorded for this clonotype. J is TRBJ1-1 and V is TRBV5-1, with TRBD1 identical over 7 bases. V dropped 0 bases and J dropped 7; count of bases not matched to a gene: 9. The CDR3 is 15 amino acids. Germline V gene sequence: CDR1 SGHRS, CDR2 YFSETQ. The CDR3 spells CASSLEPGGRGEAFF. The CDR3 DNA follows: TGCGCCAGCAGCTTGGAACCAGGGGGGAGAGGTGAAGCTTTCTTT.

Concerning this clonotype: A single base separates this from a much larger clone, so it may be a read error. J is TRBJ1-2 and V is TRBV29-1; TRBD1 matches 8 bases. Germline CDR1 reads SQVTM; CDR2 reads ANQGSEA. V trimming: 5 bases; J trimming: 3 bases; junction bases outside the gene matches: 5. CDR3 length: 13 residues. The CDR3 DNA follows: TGCAGCGTTACGACAGGGGTTGACTATGGCTACACCTTC. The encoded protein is CSVTTGVDYGYTF.

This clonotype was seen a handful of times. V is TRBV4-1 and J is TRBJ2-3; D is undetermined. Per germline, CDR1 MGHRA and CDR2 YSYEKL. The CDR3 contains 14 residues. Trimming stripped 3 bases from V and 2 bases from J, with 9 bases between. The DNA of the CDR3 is TGCGCCAGCAGCCAGAGACCGGACACAGATACGCAGTATTTT. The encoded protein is CASSQRPDTDTQYF.

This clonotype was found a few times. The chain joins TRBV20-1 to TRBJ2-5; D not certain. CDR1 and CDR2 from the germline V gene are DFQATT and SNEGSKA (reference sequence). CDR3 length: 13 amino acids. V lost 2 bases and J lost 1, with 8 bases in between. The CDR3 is CSARKTAQETQYF. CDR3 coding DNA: TGCAGTGCTAGAAAGACGGCCCAAGAGACCCAGTACTTC.

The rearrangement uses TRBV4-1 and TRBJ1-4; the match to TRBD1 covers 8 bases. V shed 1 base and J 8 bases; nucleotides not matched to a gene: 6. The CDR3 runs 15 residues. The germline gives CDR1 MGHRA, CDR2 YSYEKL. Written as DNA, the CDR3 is TGCGCCAGCAGCCAAGGACAGGGGACGGGAGAAAAACTGTTTTTT. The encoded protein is CASSQGQGTGEKLFF.

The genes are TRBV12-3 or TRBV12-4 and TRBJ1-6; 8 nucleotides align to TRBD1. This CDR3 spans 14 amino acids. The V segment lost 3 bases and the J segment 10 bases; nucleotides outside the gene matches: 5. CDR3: CASSLGTGYSPLHF. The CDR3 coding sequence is TGTGCCAGCAGTTTGGGGACAGGATACTCACCCCTCCACTTT.

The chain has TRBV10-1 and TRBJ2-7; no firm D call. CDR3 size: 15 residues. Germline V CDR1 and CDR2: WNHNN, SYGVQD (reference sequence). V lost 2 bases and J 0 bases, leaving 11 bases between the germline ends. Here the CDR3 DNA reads TGCGCCAGCAGTGAGGCCCACCCGAGCTCCTACGAGCAGTACTTC. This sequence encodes CASSEAHPSSYEQYF.

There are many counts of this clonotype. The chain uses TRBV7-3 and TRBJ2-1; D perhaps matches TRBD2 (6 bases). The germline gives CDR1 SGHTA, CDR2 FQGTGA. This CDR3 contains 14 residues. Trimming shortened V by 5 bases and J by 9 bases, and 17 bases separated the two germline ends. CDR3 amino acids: CASSLRGGTGEQFF. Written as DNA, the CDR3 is TGTGCCAGCAGCCTCCGAGGCGGGACGGGTGAGCAGTTCTTC.

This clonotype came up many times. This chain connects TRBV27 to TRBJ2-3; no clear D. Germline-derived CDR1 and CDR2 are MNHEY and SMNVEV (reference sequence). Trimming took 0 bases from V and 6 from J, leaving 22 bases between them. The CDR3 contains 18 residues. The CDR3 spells CASSLSRQLAPKSDTQYF. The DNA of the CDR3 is TGTGCCAGCAGTTTATCGAGACAACTCGCCCCCAAGTCTGATACGCAGTATTTT.

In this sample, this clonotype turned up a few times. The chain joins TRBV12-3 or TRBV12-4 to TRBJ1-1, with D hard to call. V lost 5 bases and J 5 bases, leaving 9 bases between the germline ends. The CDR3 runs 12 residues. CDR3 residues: CASSPWLTEAFF. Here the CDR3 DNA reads TGTGCCAGCAGTCCATGGTTAACTGAAGCTTTCTTT.

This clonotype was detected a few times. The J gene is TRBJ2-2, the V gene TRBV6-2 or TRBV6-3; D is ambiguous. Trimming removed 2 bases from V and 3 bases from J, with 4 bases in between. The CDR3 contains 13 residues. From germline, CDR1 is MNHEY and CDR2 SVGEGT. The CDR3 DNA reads TGTGCCAGCAGTTACACCCACACCGGGGAGCTGTTTTTT. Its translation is CASSYTHTGELFF.

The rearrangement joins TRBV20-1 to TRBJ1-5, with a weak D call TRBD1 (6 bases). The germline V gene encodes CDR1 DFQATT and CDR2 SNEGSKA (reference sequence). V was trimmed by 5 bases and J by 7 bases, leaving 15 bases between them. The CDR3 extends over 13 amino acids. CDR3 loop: CSAPRQERQPQHF. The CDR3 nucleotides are TGCAGTGCTCCTCGACAGGAACGCCAGCCCCAGCATTTT.

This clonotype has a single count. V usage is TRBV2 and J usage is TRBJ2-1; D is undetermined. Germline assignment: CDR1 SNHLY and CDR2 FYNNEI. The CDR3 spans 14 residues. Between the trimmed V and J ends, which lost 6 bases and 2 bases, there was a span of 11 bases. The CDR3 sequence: CASRLLTTYNEQFF. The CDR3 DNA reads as TGTGCCAGCAGGTTACTGACCACCTACAATGAGCAGTTCTTC.

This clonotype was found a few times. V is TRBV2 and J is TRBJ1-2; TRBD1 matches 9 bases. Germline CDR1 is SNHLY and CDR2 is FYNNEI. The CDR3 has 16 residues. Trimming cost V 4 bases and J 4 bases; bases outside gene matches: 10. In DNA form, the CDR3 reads TGTGCCAGCAGTGCTCTTAGACAGGGGGAACGCTATGGCTACACCTTC. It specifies CASSALRQGERYGYTF. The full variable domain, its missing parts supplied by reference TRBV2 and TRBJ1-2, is EPEVTQTPSHQVTQMGQEVILRCVPISNHLYFYWYRQILGQKVEFLVSFYNNEISEKSEIFDDQFSVERPDGSNFTLKIRSTKLEDSAMYFCASSALRQGERYGYTFGSGTRLTVV.

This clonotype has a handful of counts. The DNA for the CDR3 is TGCAGTGCTACTCCGCCGGGGGGTCAGCCCCAGCATTTT. Its protein is CSATPPGGQPQHF. V is TRBV20-1 and J is TRBJ1-5, with a tentative D call TRBD1 (5 bases). The CDR3 runs 13 residues. Trimming took 4 bases from V and 6 from J, leaving 13 bases between them. Germline CDR1 DFQATT, CDR2 SNEGSKA (reference sequence).